This T cell receptor beta chain was identified during a study of tumor-infiltrating lymphocytes in oesophageal squamous cell carcinoma. Using its own MiXCR run on the reads, TCRdb lists one record per CDR3 protein. The repertoire holds approximately 10,000 distinct CDR3 sequences, with 50% to 60% as singletons. Germline CDR1 SGHNT, CDR2 YYREEE (reference sequence). Trimming took off 0 bases at V and 2 bases at J, with 11 bases between the two ends. This CDR3 contains 16 residues. The sequenced sample was blood. The V and J genes are TRBV5-4 and TRBJ2-2; TRBD2 might be the D (6 bases). This receptor was taken from a female donor with esophageal squamous cell carcinoma. CDR3 sequence: CASSLGIAANTGELFF. Written as DNA, the CDR3 is TGTGCCAGCAGCTTGGGGATAGCGGCAAACACCGGGGAGCTGTTTTTT.